This TCR beta chain comes out of a study of T cell responses to AZD1222 COVID-19 vaccine. TCRdb keeps only in-frame clones here, not all; method: immunoSEQ multiplex PCR. The sample lists roughly 110,000 clones, approximately 89% occurring once. The germline gives CDR1 MNHNY, CDR2 SVGAGI (reference sequence). Trimming shortened V by 6 bases and J by 5 bases, and 8 bases separated the two germline ends. CDR3 length: 12 amino acids. Study outcomes and limitations: Only a handful of people who got AZD1222 tested seropositive at baseline.

As regards this clone: The target antigen is unknown.

The receptor's source is an adult who received the AZD1222 COVID-19 vaccine. The chain joins TRBV6-6 to TRBJ1-5; D possibly corresponds to TRBD1 (6 bases). This specimen consisted of peripheral blood, obtained 28 days after the second AZD1222 dose. The CDR3 DNA reads TGTGCCAGCAGGGACAGATATCAGCCCCAGCATTTT. It is translated as CASRDRYQPQHF.